Listed here are 27 T cell receptor beta chains from one sample, sequenced in a study of tumor-infiltrating lymphocytes in localized non-small cell lung cancer. Profiling relied on immunoSEQ multiplex PCR, and the TCRdb table lists in-frame clones only, not all of them. Altogether roughly 12,000 clones are present, around four fifths being singletons, with the ten largest covering about 12%. Sequences were obtained from uninvolved lung tissue not adjacent to the tumor. The receptors were gathered from a human donor with non-small cell lung cancer.

A single count supports this clone. This sequence joins TRBV27 and TRBJ1-3; perhaps TRBD1 as D (6 bases). The CDR3 sequence is 15 residues long. Trimming took 0 bases from V and 2 from J, leaving 8 bases between them. Germline V gene sequence: CDR1 MNHEY, CDR2 SMNVEV (reference sequence). The CDR3 here is CASSLSGGPGNTIYF. The CDR3 DNA follows: TGTGCCAGCAGTTTATCTGGGGGCCCTGGAAACACCATATATTTT.

The V gene is TRBV15, the J gene TRBJ2-2, with a weak D call TRBD1 (5 bases). Germline CDR1 LNHNV, CDR2 YYDKDF (reference sequence). V was clipped by 0 bases and J by 4 bases, with 9 bases between them. The CDR3 runs 15 residues. The chain's CDR3 is CATSRDQGATGELFF. CDR3 nucleotide sequence: TGTGCCACCAGCAGAGATCAGGGCGCCACCGGGGAGCTGTTTTTT.

The rearrangement joins TRBV7-2 to TRBJ2-7; TRBD1 matches at 11 bases. With 1 base clipped from V and 3 bases from J, the junction kept 5 bases outside the gene matches. The CDR3 runs 16 residues. The V gene's germline CDR1 is SGHTA and CDR2 FQGNSA. The CDR3 loop is CASSLVAGQGGYEQYF. CDR3 in DNA: TGTGCCAGCAGCTTAGTAGCGGGACAGGGGGGCTACGAGCAGTACTTC.

The chain is built from TRBV2 and TRBJ1-1, with a possible D match to TRBD1 (6 bases). The V gene lost 6 bases and the J gene lost 11 bases, with 13 bases spanning the gap. This CDR3 comprises 11 residues. Germline assignment: CDR1 SNHLY and CDR2 FYNNEI. The CDR3 DNA follows: TGTGCCAGCAGAGGGGGGCGCGTGGCTTTCTTT. This sequence encodes CASRGGRVAFF.

The genes are TRBV5-6 and TRBJ2-3; the D gene is possibly TRBD1 (6 bases). This CDR3 spans 14 amino acids. Germline V CDR1 and CDR2: SGHDT, YYEEEE. V dropped 2 bases and J dropped 2 bases, with 9 bases sitting between them. CDR3 sequence reads: CASSFGTSTDTQYF. For the CDR3, the DNA is TGTGCCAGCAGCTTTGGGACATCCACAGATACGCAGTATTTT.

The chain joins TRBV11-2 to TRBJ1-5; D not certain. The V and J ends lost 8 bases and 0 bases respectively, with 11 bases between them. The germline gives CDR1 SGHAT, CDR2 FQNNGV. This CDR3 is 14 amino acids long. The CDR3 bases are TGTGCCAGCTCGGGTACTAATAGCAATCAGCCCCAGCATTTT. Its protein is CASSGTNSNQPQHF. Full variable domain (rest looked up from reference TRBV11-2 and TRBJ1-5): EAGVAQSPRYKIIEKRQSVAFWCNPISGHATLYWYQQILGQGPKLLIQFQNNGVVDDSQLPKDRFSAERLKGVDSTLKIQPAKLEDSAVYLCASSGTNSNQPQHFGDGTRLSIL.

The gene calls are TRBV9 and TRBJ2-1; the match to TRBD1 covers 8 bases. Germline V gene lookup returns CDR1 SGDLS and CDR2 YYNGEE. After removal of 4 bases from V and 0 bases from J, the junction contained 6 bases not matched to a gene. CDR3 size: 16 residues. The CDR3 DNA follows: TGTGCCAGCAGCCCTCGACAGGGGAGCTCCTACAATGAGCAGTTCTTC. It specifies CASSPRQGSSYNEQFF.

The chain has TRBV7-2 and TRBJ2-5; 11 bases fit TRBD2. V lost 5 bases, J lost 1 base, and 12 bases stayed unmatched. The CDR3 totals 18 residues. Per the germline V gene, CDR1 is SGHTA and CDR2 is FQGNSA. Written as DNA, the CDR3 is TGTGCCAGCAGCAAGGGCGAACTAGCGGGGGAAACCCAAGAGACCCAGTACTTC. Translating it yields CASSKGELAGETQETQYF. Together with reference TRBV7-2 and TRBJ2-5, the CDR3 gives the full variable domain: GAGVSQSPSNKVTEKGKDVELRCDPISGHTALYWYRQSLGQGLEFLIYFQGNSAPDKSGLPSDRFSAERTGGSVSTLTIQRTQQEDSAVYLCASSKGELAGETQETQYFGPGTRLLVL.

CDR3 sequence reads: CASSQRPGLAGTDTQYF. Written as DNA, the CDR3 is TGCGCCAGCAGCCAGAGGCCGGGACTAGCGGGCACAGATACGCAGTATTTT. The chain carries TRBV4-3 and TRBJ2-3; 11 bases are a match to TRBD2. CDR1 and CDR2 from the germline V gene are LGHNA and YSLEER. V trimming: 3 bases; J trimming: 1 base; junction bases outside the gene matches: 6. This CDR3 comprises 17 residues.

J is TRBJ2-3 and V is TRBV5-1; 12 bases align to TRBD2. There are 17 residues in the CDR3. Germline V lookup: CDR1 SGHRS, CDR2 YFSETQ. V lost 0 bases and J lost 0; bases outside the gene matches: 2. The chain's CDR3 is CASSLASGGASTDTQYF. For the CDR3, the DNA is TGCGCCAGCAGCTTGGCTAGCGGGGGGGCGAGCACAGATACGCAGTATTTT.

The chain employs TRBV7-2 and TRBJ2-7; TRBD1 might be the D (5 bases). Germline values: CDR1 SGHTA, CDR2 FQGNSA. The CDR3 runs 14 residues. V was clipped by 5 bases and J by 2 bases, with 13 bases between them. CDR3 in DNA: TGTGCCAGCAGCCAAGACCGACAGACCTACGAGCAGTACTTC. Its protein product is CASSQDRQTYEQYF.

The chain joins TRBV9 to TRBJ2-5; possibly TRBD2 for D (6 bases). This CDR3 is 15 amino acids long. The V end lost 5 bases, the J end lost 5 bases, and 19 bases lay between the germline ends. Germline lookup yields CDR1 SGDLS and CDR2 YYNGEE. Here the CDR3 DNA reads TGTGCCAGCAGACCAGACAGCCAACGGGGGGAGACCCAGTACTTC. This translates into CASRPDSQRGETQYF.

In nucleotides, the CDR3 is TGTGCCAGCAGCTTTGGGGGCTCTGGAAACACCATATATTTT. Encoded protein: CASSFGGSGNTIYF. The chain couples TRBV11-2 to TRBJ1-3, with D possibly TRBD1 on 5 matching bases. The V gene lost 3 bases and the J gene lost 0 bases, with 6 bases spanning the gap. Germline loops: CDR1 SGHAT, CDR2 FQNNGV. The length of the CDR3 is 14 residues.

This chain links TRBV7-9 with TRBJ2-5; D remains ambiguous. Germline CDR1 SEHNR, CDR2 FQNEAQ (reference sequence). There are 14 residues in the CDR3. Between the trimmed V and J ends, which lost 0 bases and 0 bases, there was a span of 5 bases. CDR3 residues: CASSLAGNQETQYF. CDR3 DNA: TGTGCCAGCAGCTTAGCGGGGAACCAAGAGACCCAGTACTTC.

Sample share makes this clone medium-sized. This rearrangement joins TRBV7-2 to TRBJ2-7; 10 bases are a match to TRBD2. J lost 0 bases, V lost 1 base, and 9 bases had no gene match. Germline values: CDR1 SGHTA, CDR2 FQGNSA. The CDR3 sequence is 18 residues long. CDR3: CASSLDYLAGAYSYEQYF. The CDR3 coding sequence is TGTGCCAGCAGCTTAGACTATCTAGCGGGGGCTTACTCCTACGAGCAGTACTTC.

The CDR3 spells CASSPGTQGYTF. The CDR3, as DNA: TGTGCCAGCAGCCCAGGAACTCAAGGCTACACCTTC. The genes are TRBV7-8 and TRBJ1-2, with D unresolved. Trimming took 5 bases from V and 8 from J, leaving 12 bases between them. Looked up from germline, CDR1 is SGHVS and CDR2 is FQNEAQ. The CDR3 runs to 12 residues.

The rearrangement links TRBV6-5 to TRBJ1-1; 8 bases fit TRBD1. V gave up 6 bases and J gave up 1 base; unmatched junction bases: 4. The CDR3 has 14 amino acids. Germline V gives CDR1 MNHEY, CDR2 SVGAGI. CDR3 bases: TGTGCCAGCAGACGGACAGGGACGAACACTGAAGCTTTCTTT. Protein sequence: CASRRTGTNTEAFF.

V gene TRBV4-1 combines with J gene TRBJ2-7; a weak D match, TRBD1 (5 bases). There are 15 residues in the CDR3. Germline CDR1 MGHRA, CDR2 YSYEKL. The V end was cut by 0 bases, the J end by 2 bases, with 11 bases between. CDR3 DNA sequence: TGCGCCAGCAGCCAAGATTCAGGGCCCCCCTACGAGCAGTACTTC. Encoded protein: CASSQDSGPPYEQYF.

This chain links TRBV4-1 with TRBJ2-4; D unresolved. This CDR3 has 16 residues. Trimming pared 3 bases from V and 0 bases from J, leaving 12 bases between. In germline, CDR1 is MGHRA, CDR2 YSYEKL. The CDR3: CASSQLSHLAKNIQYF. CDR3 nucleotide sequence: TGCGCCAGCAGCCAGCTGTCGCACTTAGCCAAAAACATTCAGTACTTC.

In this sample, this clone turned up once. The V call is TRBV9, the J call TRBJ1-5, with TRBD1 as a possible D gene (5 bases). The CDR3 consists of 15 residues. CDR1 is SGDLS and CDR2 is YYNGEE in the germline V gene. V gave up 5 bases and J gave up 4 bases, with 16 bases separating them. The CDR3 nucleotides read TGTGCCAGCAGTTTATCCAGGGCGGGGAATCAGCCCCAGCATTTT. Protein product: CASSLSRAGNQPQHF.

The CDR3 loop is CASSLAGFYYNEQFF. CDR3 coding DNA: TGTGCCAGCAGCTTGGCTGGCTTCTATTACAATGAGCAGTTCTTC. The rearrangement joins TRBV5-6 to TRBJ2-1, with unresolved D. The ends were cut back, 0 bases at V and 4 bases at J, with 11 bases in the middle. The V gene's germline CDR1 is SGHDT and CDR2 YYEEEE. The CDR3 has 15 amino acids.

This clone was detected once. The chain links TRBV4-3 to TRBJ1-2; D perhaps matches TRBD1 (5 bases). Germline-derived CDR1 and CDR2 are LGHNA and YSLEER. V was clipped by 2 bases and J by 7 bases, with 14 bases between them. The CDR3 spans 14 residues. CDR3 sequence: CASSQYGTQVGYTF. Written as DNA, the CDR3 is TGCGCCAGCAGCCAATACGGGACGCAGGTTGGCTACACCTTC.

The rearrangement uses TRBV7-9 and TRBJ2-7; D remains ambiguous. Trimming removed 5 bases from V and 1 base from J, with 6 bases in between. This CDR3 is 12 amino acids long. Per the germline V gene, CDR1 is SEHNR and CDR2 is FQNEAQ (reference sequence). The CDR3 loop reads CASSVKSYEQYF. CDR3 DNA: TGTGCCAGCAGCGTAAAGTCCTACGAGCAGTACTTC.

J is TRBJ2-7 and V is TRBV27; 8 positions match TRBD2. J lost 6 bases, V lost 5 bases, and 18 bases had no gene match. This CDR3 contains 17 residues. Germline V CDR1 and CDR2: MNHEY, SMNVEV (reference sequence). The CDR3 spells CASSAGVRSSGPSEQYF. The CDR3 bases are TGTGCCAGCAGTGCAGGGGTTAGGTCTAGCGGGCCCTCCGAGCAGTACTTC.

This rearrangement joins TRBV7-2 to TRBJ2-5; possibly TRBD2 for D (5 bases). V was shortened by 7 bases and J by 5 bases, with 20 bases between the two germline ends. Germline CDR1 reads SGHTA; CDR2 reads FQGNSA. This CDR3 is 15 amino acids long. The CDR3 bases are TGTGCCAGCACCAAAGGTGGGCTAGCCGGGGAGACCCAGTACTTC. This sequence encodes CASTKGGLAGETQYF.

This clone was seen a few times. The chain carries TRBV7-2 and TRBJ2-1, with 7 nucleotides matching TRBD2. The CDR3 contains 15 residues. The germline CDR1 and CDR2 sequences are SGHTA and FQGNSA. The ends lost 5 bases at V and 10 bases at J; junction bases unmatched: 14. CDR3 DNA: TGTGCCAGCAGCCCCAGGGTCGAAGCGGGATGGGAGCAGTTCTTC. It specifies CASSPRVEAGWEQFF. Full variable domain (missing parts from reference TRBV7-2 and TRBJ2-1): GAGVSQSPSNKVTEKGKDVELRCDPISGHTALYWYRQSLGQGLEFLIYFQGNSAPDKSGLPSDRFSAERTGGSVSTLTIQRTQQEDSAVYLCASSPRVEAGWEQFFGPGTRLTVL.

This clone was seen a handful of times. The chain is built from TRBV12-5 and TRBJ2-4, with TRBD1 matching over 10 bases. Per germline, CDR1 LGHNT and CDR2 FRNRAP. Trimming cost V 3 bases and J 5 bases; bases outside gene matches: 1. This CDR3 contains 14 residues. As DNA, the CDR3 is TGTGCTAGTGGTTTAGGACAGGGGGAAAACATTCAGTACTTC. Encoded protein: CASGLGQGENIQYF.